This TCR beta chain was identified in a study of vaccination and CD4 T cells after COVID-19 (dated by TCRdb to between 2021 and 2024). In terms of the full investigation: Convalescent patients had a positive SARS-CoV-2 result on nasal swab PCR, and of these patients, nine had mild disease and one had severe disease. For stimulating the cultures, overlapping spike peptide pools were used, derived from SARS-CoV-2 as well as from the common cold coronaviruses HCoV-NL63, HCoV-OC43 and HCoV-229E. Each participant got two doses of either the Pfizer-BioNTech BNT162b2 vaccine (n=8) or the Moderna mRNA-1273 vaccine (n=2). Control cultures received a CEFX viral epitope pool as the positive control, an HIV-1 Nef peptide pool as the negative control, or no peptide. A few convalescent patients gave samples both early after vaccination (day 14) and late after vaccination (days 161 to 241). Post-COVID blood samples from convalescent patients were collected a median of 101 days after diagnosis, with a range of roughly 35 to 180 days. Post-vaccine blood samples were obtained a median of around 74 days after the second vaccine dose, with a range of 14 to 241 days. The spike-specific CD4+ TCR repertoire was compared before and after mRNA vaccination in fewer than eleven COVID-19 convalescent patients and 4 infection-naive healthy vaccine recipients. The convalescent cohort included six males and four females, with two Hispanic individuals, seven Caucasians, two Asians and one multiracial person.

The library came from PCR. At the Johns Hopkins FTIC core, DNA from the cultured CD4+ T cells underwent TCR sequencing with the Oncomine TCR Beta short-read assay. The QIAamp micro DNA kit was used to extract genomic DNA from the cultured CD4+ T cells. Oncomine TCR Beta libraries made from cultured CD4+ T cells were pooled using unique dual indexes and sequenced on an Illumina iSeq 100. In the original analysis: Non-productive sequences were filtered out, and CDR3s that did not start with C, did not end with F or W, or were shorter than 7 amino acids were discarded. Antigen-specific clonotypes were identified using the MANAFEST web application through comparison of peptide-stimulated wells with reference and other culture wells. To be called positive, a clone needed an FDR below 0.05, an odds ratio above 5, and a productive frequency above 0.1% in at least two of three replicate wells. A clonotype was classed as cross-reactive if the clonotype showed significant expansion both in SARS-CoV-2 spike wells and in at least one common cold coronavirus spike condition. Using R version 3.6.1, CDR3 homology was evaluated through Levenshtein distances (stringdist) along with unrooted phylogenetic trees (ape). The public reads were quality trimmed at Q25 with fastp and then assembled into clones with MiXCR by TCRdb, keeping productive beta chains. Records with the same CDR3 protein are collapsed into one entry carrying the most frequent genes and DNA. Here the V and J calls rest on TCRdb's processing, not on the authors' analysis. In this sample the table shows some 23,000 distinct CDR3 sequences, roughly 31% of which occur a single time. The ten largest make up about 7% of the sample.

Details on this clonotype: Its antigen target is currently unknown. No base qualities exist here, and no much larger clone lies one base off it.

The time point label, read with the paper, signifies: late sampling 161 to 241 days after vaccination in a few convalescent patients. Per the publication, the treatment or condition label means: approximately 11-day PBMC culture with coronavirus spike peptide pools or control peptides (ViraFEST assay). The ViraFEST assay, used in the study, expanded antigen-specific T cells with peptide pools and then identified the expanded clonotypes through TCR sequencing. The convalescent patients' positive SARS-CoV-2 PCR tests fell between March and December 2020, which was before the Alpha, Beta and Delta variants emerged in the United States. Each well held some 2 million PBMCs cultured with roughly 9.2 ug/ml peptide pools in IMDM containing around 5% human AB serum and roughly 9 IU/ml IL-2. On days 3 and 7, half of the culture medium was replaced with fresh IL-2-containing medium. Once the cells had been in culture for roughly 10 days, the EasySep CD4+ T cell isolation kit was used to isolate CD4+ T cells by negative selection. PBMCs were separated from whole blood using Ficoll-Paque Plus gradient centrifugation and then either used fresh or cryopreserved at -140C. Triplicate wells were generally used for each culture condition.

Study-wide conclusions, independent of this receptor: Of the vaccine-specific clones found in convalescent patients, nearly all (304 of 307) were mono-reactive for SARS-CoV-2 spike instead of being cross-reactive with common cold coronaviruses. Among the post-vaccine SARS-CoV-2-reactive clones in convalescent patients, a median 86.3% showed up only after vaccination, which suggests vaccine-specific priming. Relatively few convalescent patients were included in the study, and early timepoints after natural infection were not analyzed. The median number of SARS-CoV-2-reactive clonotypes rose from under 25 after infection to roughly 38 after vaccination, but the change was not significant.

Via the germline V gene, CDR1 is LGHNA and CDR2 YNFKEQ. The trim is 1 base for V and 0 bases for J, with a gap of 6 bases between the germline ends. Spanning cysteine to phenylalanine, the CDR3 consists of 14 amino acids. Of the read, only the CDR3 DNA is kept; its 42 bases are in frame from base 1. This sequence uses TRBV4-2 and TRBJ1-1; the D gene assignment is ambiguous. This TCR was sampled from a human donor who had recovered from COVID-19. The sample consisted of CD4+ T cells from blood, cultured in vitro, taken about 7 months after SARS-CoV-2 vaccination. The sequenced DNA is TGTGCCAGCAGCCAAGGGGGTCTGAACACTGAAGCTTTCTTT. The translation is CASSQGGLNTEAFF.